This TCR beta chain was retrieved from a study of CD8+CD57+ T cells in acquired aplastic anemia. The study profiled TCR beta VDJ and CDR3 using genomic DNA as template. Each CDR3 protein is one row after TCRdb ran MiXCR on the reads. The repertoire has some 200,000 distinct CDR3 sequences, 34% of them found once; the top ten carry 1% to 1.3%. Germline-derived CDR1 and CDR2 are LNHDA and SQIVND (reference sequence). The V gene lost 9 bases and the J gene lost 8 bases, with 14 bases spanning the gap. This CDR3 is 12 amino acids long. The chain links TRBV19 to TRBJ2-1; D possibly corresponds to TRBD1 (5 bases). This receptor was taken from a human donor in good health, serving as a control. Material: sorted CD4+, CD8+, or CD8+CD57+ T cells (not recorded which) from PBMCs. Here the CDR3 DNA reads TGTGCCAGCAGATATCAGGGTTATGAGCAGTTCTTC. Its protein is CASRYQGYEQFF. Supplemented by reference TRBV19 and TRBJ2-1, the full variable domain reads DGGITQSPKYLFRKEGQNVTLSCEQNLNHDAMYWYRQDPGQGLRLIYYSQIVNDFQKGDIAEGYSVSREKKESFPLTVTSAQKNPTAFYLCASRYQGYEQFFGPGTRLTVL.